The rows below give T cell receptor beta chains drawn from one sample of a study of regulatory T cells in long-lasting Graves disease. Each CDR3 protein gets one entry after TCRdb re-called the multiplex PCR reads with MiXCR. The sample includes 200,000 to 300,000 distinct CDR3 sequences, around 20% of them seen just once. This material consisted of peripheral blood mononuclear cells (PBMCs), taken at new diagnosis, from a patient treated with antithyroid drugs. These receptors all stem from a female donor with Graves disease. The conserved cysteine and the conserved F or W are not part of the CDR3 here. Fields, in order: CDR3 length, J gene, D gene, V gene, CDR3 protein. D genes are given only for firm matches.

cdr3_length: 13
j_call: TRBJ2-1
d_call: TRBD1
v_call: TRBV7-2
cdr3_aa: ASSLAGSGGNEQF

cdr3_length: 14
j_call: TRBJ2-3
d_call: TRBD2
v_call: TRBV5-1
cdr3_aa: ASSLGPSGVTDTQY

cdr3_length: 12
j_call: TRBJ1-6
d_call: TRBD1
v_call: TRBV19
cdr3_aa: ASSVDRDNSPLH

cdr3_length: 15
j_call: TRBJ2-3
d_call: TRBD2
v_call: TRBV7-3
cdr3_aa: ASSPGASGFLTDTQY

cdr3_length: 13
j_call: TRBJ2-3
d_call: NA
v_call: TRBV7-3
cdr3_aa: ASSLTRISTDTQY

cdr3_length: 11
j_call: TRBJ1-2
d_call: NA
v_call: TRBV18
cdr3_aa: ASSPSPEGGYT

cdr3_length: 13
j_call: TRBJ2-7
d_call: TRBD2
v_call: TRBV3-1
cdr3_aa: ASSLAAGGSYEQY

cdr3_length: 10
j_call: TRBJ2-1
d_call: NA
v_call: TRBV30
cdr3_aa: AWSVTYNEQF

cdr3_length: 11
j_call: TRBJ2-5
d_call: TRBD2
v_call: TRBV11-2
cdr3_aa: ASTGGPGETQY

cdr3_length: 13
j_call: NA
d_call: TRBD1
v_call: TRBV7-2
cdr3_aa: ASSLAGTATYEQY

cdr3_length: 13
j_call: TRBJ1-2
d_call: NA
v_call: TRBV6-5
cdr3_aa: ASSYIRDRNYGYT

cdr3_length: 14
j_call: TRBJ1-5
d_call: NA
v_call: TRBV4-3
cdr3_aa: ASSQDDRDRNQPQH

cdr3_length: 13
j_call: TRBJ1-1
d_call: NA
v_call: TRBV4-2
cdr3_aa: ASSQPLFDTLEAF

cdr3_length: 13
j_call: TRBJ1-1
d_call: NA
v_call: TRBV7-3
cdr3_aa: ASSLDSNPNTEAF

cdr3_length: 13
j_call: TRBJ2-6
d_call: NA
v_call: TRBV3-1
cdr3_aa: ASSQDLRMANVLT